This is a list of T cell receptor beta chains from one sample in a study of blood T cell repertoires in COVID-19. Sequencing was performed with immunoSEQ multiplex PCR; in TCRdb, only in-frame clones are kept and a portion is missing. The sample yields some 130,000 clones, 75% to 90% seen once. The specimen was peripheral blood. The receptors shown here come from a man between 65 and 80 years old with acute or convalescent COVID-19. Each CDR3 is given with its conserved first and last residue. Each record gives: J gene, V gene, clone size, D gene, CDR3 protein, CDR3 DNA. D genes are given only for firm matches. A row's size may be missing; if present it is once, few, many or a size class.

>TRBJ2-2|TRBV11-2|.|.
CASSSNRRAGELFF
TGTGCCAGCAGCTCCAACCGCCGGGCCGGGGAGCTGTTTTTT
>TRBJ2-6|TRBV11-2|.|.
CASSLMAARGSGANVLTF
TGTGCCAGCAGCTTAATGGCAGCAAGAGGGTCTGGGGCCAACGTCCTGACTTTC
>TRBJ1-4|TRBV5-1|.|.
CASRPGRGNEKLFF
TGCGCCAGCAGACCGGGACGGGGGAATGAAAAACTGTTTTTT
>TRBJ1-6|TRBV5-6|many|.
CASSLWAGGNSPLHF
TGTGCCAGCAGCTTGTGGGCCGGGGGGAATTCACCCCTCCACTTT
>TRBJ1-2|TRBV15|.|TRBD1
CATSRDTGTGSNYGYTF
TGTGCCACCAGCAGAGATACCGGGACAGGGTCTAACTATGGCTACACCTTC
>TRBJ2-1|TRBV6-2/TRBV6-3|.|.
CASIPDTEAAGYEQFF
TGTGCCAGCATCCCAGACACCGAGGCCGCAGGGTATGAGCAGTTCTTC
>TRBJ2-2|TRBV5-1|.|.
CASSLDKITGELFF
TGCGCCAGCAGCTTAGACAAGATCACCGGGGAGCTGTTTTTT
>TRBJ1-2|TRBV18|.|TRBD1
CASSPDRVANYGYTF
TGTGCCAGCTCACCGGACAGGGTTGCTAACTATGGCTACACCTTC
>TRBJ2-7|TRBV5-1|.|TRBD1
CASSLEGQGAYEQYF
TGCGCCAGCAGCTTGGAGGGACAGGGCGCCTACGAGCAGTACTTC
>TRBJ1-2|TRBV2|.|.
CASSEYRDYGYTF
TGTGCCAGCAGTGAATACCGGGACTATGGCTACACCTTC
>TRBJ1-5|TRBV19|.|.
CASSGGQSNQPQHF
TGTGCCTCTTCGGGGGGGCAGAGCAATCAGCCCCAGCATTTT
>TRBJ1-2|TRBV28|.|.
CASSRPDYGYTF
TGTGCCAGCAGCCGCCCGGACTATGGCTACACCTTC
>TRBJ2-6|TRBV12-5|.|TRBD1
CASKGPRQGHSGANVLTF
TGTGCTAGTAAGGGCCCGAGACAGGGGCACTCTGGGGCCAACGTCCTGACTTTC
>TRBJ2-2|TRBV6-5|many|TRBD1
CASIMSQGARGELFF
TGTGCCAGCATAATGTCACAGGGGGCAAGAGGGGAGCTGTTTTTT
>TRBJ2-7|TRBV7-8|.|TRBD2
CASSLGGLANEQYF
TGTGCCAGCAGCTTAGGGGGACTAGCGAACGAGCAGTACTTC
>TRBJ1-2|TRBV6-6|.|.
CASSPGGYGYTF
TGTGCCAGCTCGCCAGGTGGATATGGCTACACCTTC
>TRBJ2-7|TRBV15|.|TRBD1
CATSRNTGGSYEQYF
TGTGCCACCAGCAGAAACACAGGGGGCTCCTACGAGCAGTACTTC
>TRBJ1-4|TRBV5-5|few|.
CASSLVGAGEKLFF
TGTGCCAGCAGCTTGGTGGGGGCAGGGGAAAAACTGTTTTTT
>TRBJ1-3|TRBV5-1|.|TRBD1
CASSLISRQGGSNTIYF
TGCGCCAGCAGCTTGATCTCACGACAGGGGGGCTCAAACACCATATATTTT
>TRBJ2-7|TRBV27|.|TRBD1
CASSLAPGQAYEQYF
TGTGCCAGCAGCCTTGCCCCGGGACAGGCCTACGAGCAGTACTTC
>TRBJ1-6|TRBV7-6|.|.
CASSFGPPGTDNSPLHF
TGTGCCAGCAGCTTCGGTCCTCCCGGGACTGACAATTCACCCCTCCACTTT
>TRBJ2-1|TRBV20-1|.|TRBD2
CSAGVEQFF
TGCAGCGCGGGGGTTGAGCAGTTCTTC
>TRBJ2-2|TRBV19|.|TRBD1
CASSTTGGTGELFF
TGTGCCAGTAGTACTACAGGGGGGACCGGGGAGCTGTTTTTT
>TRBJ1-3|TRBV7-2|few|TRBD1
CASSLDYQGAFGNTIYF
TGTGCCAGCAGCTTAGACTATCAGGGGGCATTTGGAAACACCATATATTTT
>TRBJ1-6|TRBV15|.|TRBD1
CATSRGDRGLSPLHF
TGTGCCACCAGCAGAGGGGACAGGGGGCTTTCACCCCTCCACTTT
>TRBJ1-2|TRBV12-3/TRBV12-4|.|.
CASRSRDGYTF
TGTGCCAGCAGATCCCGAGATGGCTACACCTTC
>TRBJ2-3|TRBV18|.|.
CASSPKDTQYF
TGTGCCAGCTCACCTAAAGATACGCAGTATTTT
>TRBJ1-2|TRBV28|once|.
CASTGTSPGYTF
TGTGCCAGCACCGGGACATCACCTGGCTACACCTTC
>TRBJ2-1|TRBV11-2|.|TRBD2
CASSLAVAGADEQFF
TGTGCCAGCAGCTTAGCCGTAGCGGGGGCCGATGAGCAGTTCTTC
>TRBJ1-5|TRBV9|many|TRBD1
CASSYQRRGIQPQHF
TGTGCCAGCAGCTACCAGCGCAGGGGGATTCAGCCCCAGCATTTT
>TRBJ1-2|TRBV5-4|.|TRBD1
CASSLAWGQGANGYTF
TGTGCCAGCAGCTTGGCGTGGGGACAGGGGGCAAATGGCTACACCTTC
>TRBJ2-3|TRBV6-5|few|.
CASTAPGSDTQYF
TGTGCCAGCACTGCACCGGGATCGGATACGCAGTATTTT
>TRBJ1-2|TRBV28|.|.
CASNLGGAGPSNYGYTF
TGTGCCAGCAACCTCGGGGGGGCGGGTCCCTCTAACTATGGCTACACCTTC
>TRBJ2-1|TRBV4-1|.|.
CASSPAANEQFF
TGCGCCAGCAGCCCCGCGGCGAATGAGCAGTTCTTC
>TRBJ1-4|TRBV6-5|.|.
CASGGGGSGEKLFF
TGTGCCAGCGGCGGGGGGGGGAGCGGCGAAAAACTGTTTTTT
>TRBJ2-3|TRBV19|.|TRBD2
CASTNRGGGSGGTDTQYF
TGTGCCAGTACCAACCGTGGGGGAGGTAGCGGGGGCACAGATACGCAGTATTTT
>TRBJ2-3|TRBV9|.|.
CASGEPGRSTDTQYF
TGTGCCAGCGGCGAACCTGGGAGAAGCACAGATACGCAGTATTTT
>TRBJ1-2|TRBV6-5|few|.
CASRRGDYGYTF
TGTGCCAGCAGACGGGGAGACTATGGCTACACCTTC
>TRBJ1-5|TRBV2|few|.
CASSEWAASGQPQHF
TGTGCCAGCAGTGAATGGGCAGCCTCGGGGCAGCCCCAGCATTTT
>TRBJ2-5|TRBV7-2|.|.
CASSLRGRGETQYF
TGTGCCAGCAGCTTAAGGGGGAGGGGGGAGACCCAGTACTTC
>TRBJ1-1|TRBV5-1|.|TRBD1
CASSTGTGKYTEAFF
TGCGCCAGCAGCACAGGGACAGGGAAGTACACTGAAGCTTTCTTT
>TRBJ2-1|TRBV7-3|.|.
CASSKGHRSNEQFF
TGTGCCAGCAGCAAAGGACACCGCAGCAATGAGCAGTTCTTC
>TRBJ1-4|TRBV6-5|.|.
CASSQYALEKLFF
TGTGCCAGCAGCCAGTACGCCTTGGAAAAACTGTTTTTT
>TRBJ2-3|TRBV6-5|.|TRBD2
CASSRGGPTDTQYF
TGTGCCAGCTCCCGGGGGGGCCCCACAGATACGCAGTATTTT
>TRBJ2-2|TRBV24-1|few|TRBD1
CATRTGWTGELFF
TGTGCCACCCGGACAGGGTGGACCGGGGAGCTGTTTTTT
>TRBJ2-1|TRBV29-1|.|.
CSVGRAGLGTDEQFF
TGCAGCGTTGGCCGGGCGGGGCTAGGGACGGATGAGCAGTTCTTC
>TRBJ1-2|TRBV6-4|few|.
CASSDGFGGRGYTF
TGTGCCAGCAGTGACGGGTTCGGGGGAAGGGGCTACACCTTC
>TRBJ1-6|TRBV6-1|.|TRBD1
CASSEEAGGHSPLHF
TGTGCCAGCAGTGAAGAGGCAGGGGGACATTCACCCCTCCACTTT
>TRBJ2-7|TRBV19|.|.
CASSSPTGDRPYEQYF
TGTGCCAGTAGTAGCCCCACAGGAGACAGGCCCTACGAGCAGTACTTC
>TRBJ1-6|TRBV4-2|.|TRBD1
CASSQDFTGTGGMFMNSPLHF
TGTGCCAGCAGCCAGGACTTTACCGGGACAGGGGGCATGTTTATGAATTCACCCCTCCACTTT
>TRBJ1-1|TRBV21-1|.|.
CASSKGWVRGRGTEAFF
TGTGCCAGCAGCAAAGGGTGGGTGCGGGGACGAGGAACTGAAGCTTTCTTT
>TRBJ1-2|TRBV6-6|few|.
CASSYWAWEGYTF
TGTGCCAGCAGTTACTGGGCTTGGGAGGGCTACACCTTC
>TRBJ1-1|TRBV29-1|.|TRBD1
CSPVRQGATEAFF
TGCAGCCCCGTCCGACAGGGGGCCACTGAAGCTTTCTTT
>TRBJ2-7|TRBV6-1|.|.
CASSDIGALGIASYEQYF
TGTGCCAGCAGTGATATTGGGGCTTTGGGCATTGCTTCCTACGAGCAGTACTTC
>TRBJ2-7|TRBV6-2/TRBV6-3|.|TRBD2
CASSYLTSGGRSYEQYF
TGTGCCAGCAGTTACCTGACTAGCGGGGGCCGATCCTACGAGCAGTACTTC
>TRBJ1-2|TRBV5-1|.|TRBD1
CASSLGAGGGYTF
TGCGCCAGCAGCTTGGGGGCAGGGGGCGGCTACACCTTC
>TRBJ1-1|TRBV6-5|few|TRBD1
CASSRDRLNTEAFF
TGTGCCAGCAGCCGGGACAGATTGAACACTGAAGCTTTCTTT